One and the same sample provided the 2 T cell receptor beta chains below, sequenced in a study of identical twins. TCRdb called the 5' RACE reads again in MiXCR, with one record for every CDR3 protein. The sample consists of around 200,000 distinct CDR3 sequences, less than 10% of them appearing once. The sample comprised memory (CD45RO+) T cells sorted from blood. These receptors were taken from a woman younger than 30 in good health.

This clonotype came up a few times. The chain links TRBV7-9 to TRBJ2-1; D is perhaps TRBD2 (6 bases). This CDR3 has 15 residues. The V and J ends lost 9 bases and 4 bases respectively, with 19 bases between them. The germline V gene encodes CDR1 SEHNR and CDR2 FQNEAQ (reference sequence). This CDR3 reads CASTDREPGYNEQFF. As DNA, the CDR3 is TGTGCCAGTACCGACCGGGAGCCCGGGTACAATGAGCAGTTCTTC.

This clonotype has ten or more counts. CDR3 DNA sequence: TGTGCCAGCGAGGCCAGGGGGACGAGTTCACCCCTCCACTTT. This sequence encodes CASEARGTSSPLHF. This chain links TRBV3-1 with TRBJ1-6; 7 bases are shared with TRBD1. Germline CDR1 reads LGHDT; CDR2 reads YNNKEL (reference sequence). V lost 8 bases, J lost 9 bases, and 10 bases stayed unmatched. This CDR3 comprises 14 residues.